The T cell receptor beta chain under discussion was sequenced for a study of blood T cell repertoires in COVID-19. The V gene end was trimmed by 3 bases and the J gene end by 8 bases; junction bases not matched to a gene: 9. The V gene's germline CDR1 is DFQATT and CDR2 SNEGSKA (reference sequence). CDR3 length equals 15 residues. Using immunoSEQ multiplex PCR, the repertoire was profiled, and TCRdb retains in-frame clones only, with some absent. The sample carries 200,000 to 300,000 clones, nearly 85% recorded once. This TCR was sampled from a human donor in a cohort sampled during active COVID-19. This chain links TRBV20-1 with TRBJ2-1; 11 bases fit TRBD2. Specimen: peripheral blood. CDR3 in DNA: TGCAGTGCTAGTGGGCTAGCGGGGGGCTGGGATGAGCAGTTCTTC. This translates into CSASGLAGGWDEQFF.